The present T cell receptor (beta chain) was sequenced within a study of CD4 T cells in relation to SARS-CoV-2 and coronaviruses. Assay: immunoSEQ multiplex PCR; the TCRdb copy retains only in-frame clones and omits some. Among over 40,000 clones listed, roughly 84% were seen once. A word on this clone: As yet, its antigen is unknown.

The source material was naive CD4+ T cells from PBMCs, cultured in vitro. The subset is: naive CD4+ T cells isolated by negative enrichment. The source is an adult with COVID-19.

The CDR3 spells CASSKEISGRGWEQFF. CDR3 coding DNA: TGTGCCAGCAGCAAAGAGATCAGCGGGAGGGGTTGGGAGCAGTTCTTC. This chain uses TRBV21-1 with TRBJ2-1; the table's D call, TRBD2, has no DNA check behind it. TRBV21-1 is listed as a pseudogene. The CDR3 covers 16 residues.